Listed here are 29 T cell receptor beta chains from one sample, sequenced in a study of metastatic and nonmetastatic thyroid tumors. Patients had received no treatment of any kind before thyroid surgery. TCRdb reanalyzed the PCR reads with MiXCR. The sample includes 40,000 or so clones, roughly a quarter of them seen just once. Material: blood. All receptors derive from a female donor with papillary thyroid cancer or a benign thyroid nodule (not recorded which). Some clones in this sample may be carry-over from other donors' samples.

At least ten counts were recorded for this clone. The chain carries TRBV2 and TRBJ2-3; 10 bases are shared with TRBD2. The CDR3 contains 16 residues. Germline V gene data show CDR1 as SNHLY and CDR2 as FYNNEI. The trim removed 5 bases at V and 3 bases at J, leaving 8 bases unmatched. Here the CDR3 reads CASSTRLAGETDTQYF. The CDR3 nucleotides are TGTGCCAGCAGTACTAGACTAGCGGGTGAAACAGATACGCAGTATTTT.

This sequence joins TRBV2 and TRBJ2-7, with a weak D call TRBD2 (6 bases). CDR3 size: 14 residues. CDR1 SNHLY and CDR2 FYNNEI come from the germline V gene. Deletions cut 7 bases from V and 3 bases from J, with 16 bases between. The CDR3 sequence is CASKPSGPNYEQYF. The CDR3 coding sequence is TGTGCCAGCAAACCCAGCGGGCCCAACTACGAGCAGTACTTC.

The chain recombines TRBV18 with TRBJ2-2; TRBD1 aligns across 9 bases. The length of the CDR3 is 16 residues. J gave up 4 bases and V 5 bases, and 8 bases lay outside the gene matches. Germline lookup yields CDR1 KGHSH and CDR2 LQKENI. The CDR3 DNA reads as TGTGCCAGCTCAGCTTACAGGGGGCGCCGCACCGGGGAGCTGTTTTTT. Translated: CASSAYRGRRTGELFF.

The chain recombines TRBV5-8 with TRBJ2-4; possibly TRBD2 for D (7 bases). V lost 3 bases and J 9 bases, leaving 16 bases between the germline ends. Germline lookup yields CDR1 SGHTS and CDR2 YDEGEE. This CDR3 is built from 14 residues. The CDR3 spells CASSWAGGGSIQYF. CDR3 nucleotide sequence: TGTGCCAGCAGCTGGGCCGGGGGCGGGAGCATTCAGTACTTC.

The sample holds many counts of this clone. This may be a read error, as it is one base from a much larger clone. CDR3 in amino acids: CASRRGGEAGYTF. CDR3 nucleotides: TGTGCCAGCAGGCGGGGGGGCGAAGCCGGCTACACCTTC. The chain recombines TRBV28 with TRBJ1-2; D possibly corresponds to TRBD1 (6 bases). CDR1 and CDR2 (germline): MDHEN, SYDVKM. V lost 6 bases and J lost 8, with 16 bases in between. The CDR3 extends over 13 amino acids.

The chain couples TRBV20-1 to TRBJ1-1; 9 bases are shared with TRBD1. The CDR3 covers 12 residues. Germline V CDR1 and CDR2: DFQATT, SNEGSKA (reference sequence). V lost 8 bases to trimming and J lost 5 bases; unmatched junction nucleotides: 6. The CDR3 loop reads CSPWTGDTEAFF. In DNA form, the CDR3 reads TGCAGTCCTTGGACAGGGGATACTGAAGCTTTCTTT.

The V gene is TRBV30, the J gene TRBJ2-1; D call uncertain. Germline loops: CDR1 GTSNPN, CDR2 SVGIG (reference sequence). CDR3 length: 13 residues. Trimming took off 3 bases at V and 3 bases at J, with 9 bases between the two ends. The CDR3: CAWRVSSYNEQFF. The CDR3 nucleotides are TGTGCCTGGAGGGTGAGTAGCTACAATGAGCAGTTCTTC.

This clone was counted at least ten times. CDR3 sequence reads: CASSLGRGIYEQYF. The CDR3 DNA reads TGTGCCAGCAGCTTAGGGCGGGGAATCTACGAGCAGTACTTC. V usage is TRBV7-2 and J usage is TRBJ2-7; D might be TRBD2 (6 bases). V was shortened by 1 base and J by 3 bases, with 10 bases between the two germline ends. CDR1 and CDR2 from the germline V gene are SGHTA and FQGNSA. This CDR3 region has 14 residues.

This clone was recorded at least ten times. The chain couples TRBV11-2 to TRBJ2-5; 8 nucleotides line up with TRBD1. J was trimmed by 1 base and V by 5 bases; bases with no gene match: 9. This CDR3 comprises 16 residues. Germline values: CDR1 SGHAT, CDR2 FQNNGV. The CDR3 protein is CASSLGQGASQETQYF. In DNA form, the CDR3 reads TGTGCCAGCAGCCTAGGGCAGGGGGCCTCCCAAGAGACCCAGTACTTC.

By its share, this clone is medium-sized. The chain links TRBV10-3 to TRBJ2-1, with 10 bases identical to TRBD2. This CDR3 is 15 amino acids long. The V and J ends lost 3 bases and 4 bases, in that order; junction bases with no gene match: 3. From germline, CDR1 is ENHRY and CDR2 SYGVKD. The DNA for the CDR3 is TGTGCCATCAGTGATATTAGCGGGGGGTACAATGAGCAGTTCTTC. Translated, it gives CAISDISGGYNEQFF.

The V and J genes are TRBV7-2 and TRBJ2-7; either TRBD1 or TRBD2 may fit D (5 bases each). Trimming removed 4 bases from V and 0 bases from J, with 13 bases in between. Germline CDR1 and CDR2: SGHTA and FQGNSA. The CDR3 totals 15 residues. This chain's CDR3 is CASSWSGRRSYEQYF. The DNA for the CDR3 is TGTGCCAGCAGCTGGTCGGGACGCCGCTCCTACGAGCAGTACTTC.

By frequency in the sample, this clone is medium-sized. This chain uses TRBV6-1 with TRBJ2-3; tentative D call: TRBD2 (6 bases). V was cut by 4 bases and J by 0 bases, with 20 bases left in between. The CDR3 covers 18 residues. Per the germline V gene, CDR1 is MNHNS and CDR2 is SASEGT. The CDR3 DNA follows: TGTGCCAGCAGTGGTCTAGCGAGCAGGACTCCGAGCACAGATACGCAGTATTTT. Its protein is CASSGLASRTPSTDTQYF.

This clone has ten or more counts. This chain links TRBV27 with TRBJ1-5; D remains unclear. The V gene lost 5 bases and the J gene lost 6 bases, with 11 bases spanning the gap. Germline-derived CDR1 and CDR2 are MNHEY and SMNVEV (reference sequence). This CDR3 spans 13 amino acids. Written as DNA, the CDR3 is TGTGCCAGCAGTCTCAAGGGTAGTCAGCCCCAGCATTTT. Amino acids: CASSLKGSQPQHF.

This clone showed up many times. This sequence joins TRBV6-1 and TRBJ2-7; D unclear. The CDR3 totals 12 residues. Germline V lookup: CDR1 MNHNS, CDR2 SASEGT. V was shortened by 1 base and J by 5 bases, with 6 bases between the two germline ends. The CDR3 nucleotides are TGTGCCAGCAGTGAAGACCGACACGAGCAGTACTTC. This encodes CASSEDRHEQYF.

About this clone: Germline is not matched at one junction end, which may reflect a read error. The rearrangement uses TRBV7-7 and TRBJ2-2; perhaps TRBD1 as D (5 bases). The CDR3 is made up of 14 amino acids. The germline V gene has CDR1 SSHAT and CDR2 FNYEAQ (reference sequence). The CDR3 nucleotides are TGTGCTAGCAGCTCGGACACCACTACCGGGGAGCTGTTTTTT. Protein product: CASSSDTTTGELFF.

This clone is categorized as medium-sized. The V and J genes are TRBV6-1 and TRBJ2-7, with a possible D match to TRBD2 (5 bases). This CDR3 comprises 13 residues. Germline CDR1 is MNHNS and CDR2 is SASEGT. The V end was cut by 0 bases, the J end by 4 bases, with 7 bases between. As DNA, the CDR3 is TGTGCCAGCAGTGAAGCGCGGGCGTACGAGCAGTACTTC. This gives the protein CASSEARAYEQYF.

This clone appeared many times. This chain connects TRBV11-2 to TRBJ1-3; D gene ambiguous. Germline V lookup: CDR1 SGHAT, CDR2 FQNNGV. The CDR3 is 12 amino acids. Trimming shortened V by 4 bases and J by 14 bases, and 15 bases separated the two germline ends. CDR3 nucleotide sequence: TGTGCCAGCAGCTCGGGAGTCTCAACGTTATATTTT. Translated, it gives CASSSGVSTLYF.

The chain links TRBV2 to TRBJ2-1, with 9 nucleotides matching TRBD2. Per the germline V gene, CDR1 is SNHLY and CDR2 is FYNNEI. V gave up 6 bases and J gave up 8 bases; unmatched junction bases: 11. The length of the CDR3 is 15 residues. Here the CDR3 DNA reads TGTGCCAGCAGGGTAGCGGGAGCGGGGGGCCATGAGCAGTTCTTC. Its translation is CASRVAGAGGHEQFF.

The V gene is TRBV27, the J gene TRBJ1-2, with D tentatively TRBD1 (5 bases). Between the trimmed V and J ends, which lost 4 bases and 4 bases, there was a span of 19 bases. The CDR3 covers 16 residues. Germline lookup yields CDR1 MNHEY and CDR2 SMNVEV (reference sequence). The CDR3 here is CASSSGPLGGLYGYTF. CDR3 nucleotide sequence: TGTGCCAGCAGTTCCGGGCCGCTCGGGGGACTCTATGGCTACACCTTC.

The chain recombines TRBV7-8 with TRBJ1-4, with D unclear. The CDR3 loop spans 14 amino acids. V lost 6 bases to trimming and J lost 3 bases, with 11 bases between them. Germline V gives CDR1 SGHVS, CDR2 FQNEAQ. The chain's CDR3 is CASRWGSANEKLFF. Here the CDR3 DNA reads TGTGCCAGCAGATGGGGAAGTGCTAATGAAAAACTGTTTTTT. Using reference TRBV7-8 and TRBJ1-4 for the parts outside the CDR3, the full variable domain is GAGVSQSPRYKVAKRGQDVALRCDPISGHVSLFWYQQALGQGPEFLTYFQNEAQLDKSGLPSDRFFAERPEGSVSTLKIQRTQQEDSAVYLCASRWGSANEKLFFGSGTQLSVL.

Many counts were recorded for this clone. The chain recombines TRBV11-2 with TRBJ2-3; D not resolved. Germline V gene sequence: CDR1 SGHAT, CDR2 FQNNGV. This CDR3 is built from 14 residues. Trimming pared 5 bases from V and 4 bases from J, leaving 13 bases between. Written as DNA, the CDR3 is TGTGCCAGCAGCGACAAATACGTGGCAGATACGCAGTATTTT. Translated: CASSDKYVADTQYF. The whole variable domain, remainder taken from reference TRBV11-2 and TRBJ2-3, is EAGVAQSPRYKIIEKRQSVAFWCNPISGHATLYWYQQILGQGPKLLIQFQNNGVVDDSQLPKDRFSAERLKGVDSTLKIQPAKLEDSAVYLCASSDKYVADTQYFGPGTRLTVL.

Comment on this clone: At one boundary the junction diverges from the germline segment, which might be a read error. The chain couples TRBV19 to TRBJ1-2; D perhaps matches TRBD1 (5 bases). The CDR3 spans 16 residues. CDR1 and CDR2 from the germline V gene are LNHDA and SQIVND (reference sequence). The CDR3 reads CAISIGKGDFNYGYTF. CDR3 coding DNA: TGTGCCATTAGTATAGGGAAAGGGGATTTTAACTATGGCTACACCTTC.

Ten or more counts support this clone. CDR3 sequence: CASSQDTGGNYGYTF. In nucleotides, the CDR3 is TGTGCCAGCAGCCAAGATACAGGGGGAAACTATGGCTACACCTTC. This chain connects TRBV3-1 to TRBJ1-2; TRBD1 aligns across 8 bases. With 0 bases clipped from V and 2 bases from J, the junction kept 2 bases outside the gene matches. This CDR3 is 15 amino acids long. CDR1 is LGHDT, CDR2 YNNKEL, per germline (reference sequence).

This clone occurred many times. J is TRBJ2-3 and V is TRBV12-3 or TRBV12-4, with 8 positions matching TRBD1. The CDR3 totals 15 residues. V gave up 4 bases and J gave up 4 bases; unmatched junction bases: 7. The CDR3 loop reads CASSYTGGPADTQYF. CDR3 in DNA: TGTGCCAGCAGTTACACAGGGGGTCCGGCAGATACGCAGTATTTT.

As concerns this clone: The junction differs from germline at one of its ends, possibly a read error. This sequence joins TRBV2 and TRBJ2-6; no firm D call. The CDR3 is 15 residues long. Germline V lookup: CDR1 SNHLY, CDR2 FYNNEI. CDR3 nucleotides: TGTGCCATCGGCATCGATGACTCTGGGTCCAACGTCCTGACTTTC. Its protein is CAIGIDDSGSNVLTF.

This clone was detected many times. This chain uses TRBV7-6 with TRBJ2-1, with no clear D. The germline gives CDR1 SGHVS, CDR2 FNYEAQ. V was pared by 2 bases and J by 8 bases, with 13 bases between. This CDR3 contains 14 residues. The CDR3 bases are TGTGCCAGCAGCTTATCCGCCCGACTGGATGAGCAGTTCTTC. Its translation is CASSLSARLDEQFF.

The V call is TRBV19, the J call TRBJ2-7; D possibly matches TRBD1 or TRBD2 (6 bases each). The CDR3 consists of 14 residues. Deletions cut 2 bases from V and 3 bases from J, with 11 bases between. The germline CDR1 and CDR2 sequences are LNHDA and SQIVND (reference sequence). The CDR3: CASSIREDSYEQYF. For the CDR3, the DNA is TGTGCCAGTAGTATAAGGGAGGACAGCTACGAGCAGTACTTC.

This clone has at least ten counts. A much larger clonotype is one base distant, so this may be a read error. The chain is built from TRBV6-1 and TRBJ2-7; 7 positions agree with TRBD1. Germline lookup yields CDR1 MNHNS and CDR2 SASEGT. The CDR3 has 14 amino acids. The ends lost 8 bases at V and 2 bases at J; junction bases unmatched: 9. The DNA of the CDR3 is TGTGCCAGCGGTTCAAACAGGGGCACCTACGAGCAGTACTTC. It encodes CASGSNRGTYEQYF.

Regarding this clone: The junction differs from germline at one of its ends, possibly a read error. The V and J genes are TRBV2 and TRBJ2-3, with no clear D. This CDR3 comprises 11 residues. CDR1 and CDR2 from the germline V gene are SNHLY and FYNNEI. The CDR3 sequence: CAGSDRYTQYF. CDR3 DNA sequence: TGTGCCGGCAGTGACCGATATACGCAGTATTTT.